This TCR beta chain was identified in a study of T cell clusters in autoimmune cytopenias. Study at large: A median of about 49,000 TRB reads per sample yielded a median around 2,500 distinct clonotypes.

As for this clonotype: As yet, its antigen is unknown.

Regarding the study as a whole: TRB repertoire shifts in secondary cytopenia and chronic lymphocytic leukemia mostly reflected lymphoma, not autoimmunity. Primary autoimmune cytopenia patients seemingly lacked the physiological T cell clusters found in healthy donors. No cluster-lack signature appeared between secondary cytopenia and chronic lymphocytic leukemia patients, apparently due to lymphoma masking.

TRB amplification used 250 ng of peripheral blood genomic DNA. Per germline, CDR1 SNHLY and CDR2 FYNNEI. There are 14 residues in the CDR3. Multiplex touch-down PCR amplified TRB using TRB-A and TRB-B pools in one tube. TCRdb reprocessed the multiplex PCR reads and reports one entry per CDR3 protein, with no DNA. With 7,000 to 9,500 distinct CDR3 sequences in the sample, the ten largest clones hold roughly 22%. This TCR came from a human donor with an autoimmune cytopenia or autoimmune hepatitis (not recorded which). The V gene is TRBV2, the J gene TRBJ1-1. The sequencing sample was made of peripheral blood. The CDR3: CASTLMRTDTEAFF. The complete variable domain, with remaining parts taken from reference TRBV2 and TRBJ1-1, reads EPEVTQTPSHQVTQMGQEVILRCVPISNHLYFYWYRQILGQKVEFLVSFYNNEISEKSEIFDDQFSVERPDGSNFTLKIRSTKLEDSAMYFCASTLMRTDTEAFFGQGTRLTVV.